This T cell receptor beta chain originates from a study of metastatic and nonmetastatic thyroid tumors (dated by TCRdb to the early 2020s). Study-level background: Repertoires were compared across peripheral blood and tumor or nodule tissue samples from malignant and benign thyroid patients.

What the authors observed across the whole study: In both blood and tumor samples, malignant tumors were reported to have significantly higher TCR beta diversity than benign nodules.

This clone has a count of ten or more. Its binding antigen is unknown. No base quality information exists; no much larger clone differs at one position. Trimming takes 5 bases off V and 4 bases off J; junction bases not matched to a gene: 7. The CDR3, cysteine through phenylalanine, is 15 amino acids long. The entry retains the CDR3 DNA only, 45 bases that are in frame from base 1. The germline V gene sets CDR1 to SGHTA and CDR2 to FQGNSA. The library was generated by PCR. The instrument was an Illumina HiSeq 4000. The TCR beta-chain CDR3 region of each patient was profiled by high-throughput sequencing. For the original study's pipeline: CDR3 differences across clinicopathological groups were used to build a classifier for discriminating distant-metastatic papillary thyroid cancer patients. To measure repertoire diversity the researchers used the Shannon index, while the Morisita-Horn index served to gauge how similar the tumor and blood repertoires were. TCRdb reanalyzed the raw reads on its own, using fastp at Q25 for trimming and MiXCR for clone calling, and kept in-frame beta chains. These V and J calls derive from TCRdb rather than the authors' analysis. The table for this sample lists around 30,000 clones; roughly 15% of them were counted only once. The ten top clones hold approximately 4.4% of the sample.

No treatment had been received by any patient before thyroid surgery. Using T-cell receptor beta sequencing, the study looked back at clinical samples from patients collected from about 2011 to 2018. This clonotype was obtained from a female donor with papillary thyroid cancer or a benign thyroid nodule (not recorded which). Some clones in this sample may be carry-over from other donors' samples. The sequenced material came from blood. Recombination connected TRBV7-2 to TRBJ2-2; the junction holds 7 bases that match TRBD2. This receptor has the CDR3 CASSAGRASTGELFF. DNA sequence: TGTGCCAGCAGCGCAGGGAGGGCAAGCACCGGGGAGCTGTTTTTT.